Listed below are T cell receptor beta chains from one sample, sequenced in a study of shared clonotypes between healthy human individuals. The protocol was immunoSEQ multiplex PCR, while the TCRdb copy is restricted to in-frame clones and leaves out a portion. The table has hundreds of thousands of clones, 95% to 97% seen once; the top ten hold 0.05% to 0.07%. The sequenced sample was naive CD4+ T cells sorted from blood. Receptors were obtained from a woman aged 30 to 39 in good health. Each CDR3 is given with its conserved first and last residue. D genes are given only for firm matches. Size values are once, few and many counts, or a class for expanded clones, and some rows have none.

clone_size,d_call,v_call,j_call,cdr3_nt,cdr3_aa
-,TRBD1,TRBV2,TRBJ2-1,TGTGCCAGCAGTTGGGCAGGGGGAAAGGATGAGCAGTTCTTC,CASSWAGGKDEQFF
-,-,TRBV18,TRBJ2-7,TGTGCCAGCTCACCAGCAGGAGCGGACTACGAGCAGTACTTC,CASSPAGADYEQYF
once,TRBD1,TRBV6-5,TRBJ1-3,TGTGCCAGCAGTCGGGACAGGGGCTTGGGAAACACCATATATTTT,CASSRDRGLGNTIYF
once,-,TRBV7-8,TRBJ2-7,TGTGCCAGCCGACCTTATGAGACAGGTCGGTACGAGCAGTACTTC,CASRPYETGRYEQYF
-,TRBD1,TRBV2,TRBJ1-1,TGTGCCAGCACCGACAGGGGGAACACTGAAGCTTTCTTT,CASTDRGNTEAFF
-,-,TRBV5-1,TRBJ2-1,TGCGCCAGCAGCCCGCGGGGGGGACAGGGGACGAATGAGCAGTTCTTC,CASSPRGGQGTNEQFF
-,-,TRBV5-6,TRBJ1-3,TGTGCCAGCAGCTTGGTGGGACCGCGATCTGGAAACACCATATATTTT,CASSLVGPRSGNTIYF
once,TRBD2,TRBV5-4,TRBJ2-1,TGTGCCAGCAGCTGGGGCGGACTAGCGGGAGAGGTTAATGAGCAGTTCTTC,CASSWGGLAGEVNEQFF
once,-,TRBV5-1,TRBJ2-7,TGCGCCAGCAGCTTGGAAAGAGGGTTCGAGCAGTACTTC,CASSLERGFEQYF
-,TRBD2,TRBV7-2,TRBJ2-7,TGTGCCAGCAGCGACGGGACTAGCCGGGACGAGCAGTACTTC,CASSDGTSRDEQYF
-,-,TRBV6-5,TRBJ2-2,TGTGCCAGCAGCCCCAGGGTAGTTACCGGGGAGCTGTTTTTT,CASSPRVVTGELFF
-,-,TRBV6-5,TRBJ2-6,TGTGCCAGCAGTTACGAGGGGGATGGGGCCAACGTCCTGACTTTC,CASSYEGDGANVLTF
-,-,TRBV5-1,TRBJ2-7,TGCGCCAGCAGCTTGTCTAGCGCGGGCGGGCCCTTTTACGAGCAGTACTTC,CASSLSSAGGPFYEQYF
-,-,TRBV4-2,TRBJ2-4,TGTGCCAGCAGCCAAGTTGACGGGAGTGGTAACATTCAGTACTTC,CASSQVDGSGNIQYF
-,-,TRBV5-4,TRBJ2-3,TGTGCCAGCAGCTTATCCGGACGAACACGCACAGATACGCAGTATTTT,CASSLSGRTRTDTQYF
-,-,TRBV30,TRBJ1-1,TGTGCCTGGAGTGTACGCAACCTGGTGAACACTGAAGCTTTCTTT,CAWSVRNLVNTEAFF
-,TRBD1,TRBV28,TRBJ2-1,TGTGCCAGCAGTTTATTCGGGACAGGGTCGGAAGAGCAGTTCTTC,CASSLFGTGSEEQFF
-,-,TRBV19,TRBJ2-7,TGTGCCAGTAGCCCTGGGTTCGGGGGATCCTACGAGCAGTACTTC,CASSPGFGGSYEQYF
-,-,TRBV27,TRBJ2-5,TGTGCCAGCAGTGTCTTCCGGGGCGAGACCCAGTACTTC,CASSVFRGETQYF
-,-,TRBV29-1,TRBJ2-1,TGCAGCGTTGATCCCCTTCACAATGAGCAGTTCTTC,CSVDPLHNEQFF
once,TRBD2,TRBV7-6,TRBJ2-5,TGTGCCAGCAGCGGGAGCGGGAGGGCGGAGACCCAGTACTTC,CASSGSGRAETQYF
-,-,TRBV6-5,TRBJ2-7,TGTGCCAGCAGTACGGGCCTCGCGACGGAGCAGTACTTC,CASSTGLATEQYF
-,-,TRBV6-5,TRBJ1-5,TGTGCCAGCAGTCGGACAGTTAATCAGCCCCAGCATTTT,CASSRTVNQPQHF
-,-,TRBV18,TRBJ2-7,TGTGCCAGCTCACGTGGGGGGGCCTCCTACGAGCAGTACTTC,CASSRGGASYEQYF
-,TRBD1,TRBV11-2,TRBJ2-5,TGTGCCAGCAGCTCATTCCCCGGACAGGGGGAAAGGTGGGAGACCCAGTACTTC,CASSSFPGQGERWETQYF
-,-,TRBV5-1,TRBJ2-3,TGCGCCAGCAGCCTGATCGTCGGGGCCCAGACTGATACGCAGTATTTT,CASSLIVGAQTDTQYF
-,-,TRBV27,TRBJ2-7,TGTGCCAGCAGCCCCATGGGATCCGCCACCTACGAGCAGTACTTC,CASSPMGSATYEQYF
-,TRBD2,TRBV19,TRBJ2-5,TGTGCCAGTAGTACCAGACTAGCGGGCCACCAAGAGACCCAGTACTTC,CASSTRLAGHQETQYF
-,-,TRBV6-5,TRBJ1-2,TGTGCCAGCAGCCGTGAGGATCCGGGGATTCGTGGCTACACCTTC,CASSREDPGIRGYTF
-,-,TRBV1,TRBJ2-3,TGCACCAGCAGCCAAGAACCCTCAGGCGGATACACAGATACGCAGTATTTT,CTSSQEPSGGYTDTQYF
-,-,TRBV6-6,TRBJ2-7,TGTGCCAGCAGTTACGGCGGTATATCCTACGAGCAGTACTTC,CASSYGGISYEQYF
-,TRBD2,TRBV7-2,TRBJ2-7,TGTGCCAGCAGCTCCCGGGGGGCGGGAGGTGTCAACGAGCAGTACTTC,CASSSRGAGGVNEQYF
-,-,TRBV21-1,TRBJ1-5,TGTGCCAGCAGCAAAGAGCAGGGACAGGGGGCCCAGCCCCAGCATTTT,CASSKEQGQGAQPQHF
-,TRBD2,TRBV7-3,TRBJ2-3,TGTGCCAGCAGCGCAGCGGGAGGAGGCACAGATACGCAGTATTTT,CASSAAGGGTDTQYF
-,TRBD2,TRBV19,TRBJ2-7,TGTGCCAGTAGTCCGACGGGAGCGGGAGTGGGGGAGCAGTACTTC,CASSPTGAGVGEQYF
-,-,TRBV2,TRBJ1-1,TGTGCCAGCAGTGCGGAGACACTGACTTTCTTT,CASSAETLTFF
-,-,TRBV6-5,TRBJ2-5,TGTGCCAGCTGTACCTCTCTAGGGACCCAGTACTTC,CASCTSLGTQYF
-,TRBD2,TRBV15,TRBJ2-1,TGTGCCGCCGAGCGGGAGCGCACCTTTCGCAATGAGCAGTTCTTC,CAAERERTFRNEQFF
-,TRBD2,TRBV7-2,TRBJ2-1,TGTGCCAGCAGCTCCGGACTAGCGGGAGGCAATGAGCAGTTCTTC,CASSSGLAGGNEQFF
-,-,TRBV11-2,TRBJ2-3,TGTGCCAGCAGCTTAGCAGGACTCGATACGCAGTATTTT,CASSLAGLDTQYF
-,-,TRBV7-3,TRBJ2-1,TGTGCCAGCAGCTTACTTCCGGGGTGGAGCAATGAGCAGTTCTTC,CASSLLPGWSNEQFF